Each of the 22 T cell receptor beta chains below was sequenced from the same sample in a study of cytomegalovirus exposure and HLA in healthy donors. PCR used 60 Vbeta primers and 13 Jbeta primers. Method: immunoSEQ multiplex PCR; TCRdb's copy keeps in-frame clones and lacks some. The table records fewer than 60,000 clones, roughly 70% of them present only once. Sequences were obtained from PBMCs. All receptors derive from a woman aged 50 to 60 in good health and CMV-seropositive.

This chain links TRBV30 with TRBJ2-7; TRBD2 is a possible D gene (5 bases). CDR1 is GTSNPN and CDR2 is SVGIG in the germline V gene (reference sequence). The CDR3 spans 15 residues. The V and J ends lost 2 bases and 6 bases respectively, with 20 bases between them. CDR3: CAWSPPIPLAGEQYF. The CDR3 region has the DNA TGTGCCTGGAGTCCCCCGATACCCCTCGCGGGCGAGCAGTACTTC.

This clone was observed a few times. J is TRBJ2-7 and V is TRBV27; 12 bases agree with TRBD2. The length of the CDR3 is 17 residues. Per the germline V gene, CDR1 is MNHEY and CDR2 is SMNVEV (reference sequence). V dropped 4 bases and J dropped 1; count of bases not matched to a gene: 8. The CDR3 DNA reads TGTGCCAGCAGTTACCAGCACGGACTAGCGGGATCCTACGAGCAGTACTTC. Its translation: CASSYQHGLAGSYEQYF.

This rearrangement joins TRBV6-4 to TRBJ2-3; 10 nucleotides match TRBD1. This CDR3 has 15 amino acids. Germline loops: CDR1 MRHNA, CDR2 SNTAGT. V shed 3 bases, J shed 2 bases, and the junction held 2 bases outside the gene matches. CDR3 sequence reads: CASSDGQGDTDTQYF. The CDR3 DNA reads TGTGCCAGCAGTGATGGACAGGGGGACACAGATACGCAGTATTTT.

The chain joins TRBV6-1 to TRBJ2-1; 11 nucleotides align to TRBD2. The V segment lost 5 bases and the J segment 8 bases; nucleotides outside the gene matches: 2. The CDR3 is 13 residues long. Germline V gives CDR1 MNHNS, CDR2 SASEGT. In DNA, the CDR3 is TGTGCCAGCAGTAGACTAGCGGGATATGAGCAGTTCTTC. Translating it yields CASSRLAGYEQFF.

This clone was recorded only once. The genes are TRBV18 and TRBJ2-1; TRBD2 aligns across 8 bases. After removal of 0 bases from V and 6 bases from J, the junction contained 4 bases not matched to a gene. The CDR3 loop spans 15 amino acids. CDR1 and CDR2 from the germline V gene are KGHSH and LQKENI. The CDR3 nucleotides are TGTGCCAGCTCACCACCGGCGGGAGGTTCCAATGAGCAGTTCTTC. Translation: CASSPPAGGSNEQFF.

CDR3 sequence reads: CASRDRAGYEQYF. The CDR3 coding sequence is TGTGCCAGCAGAGACAGGGCAGGCTACGAGCAGTACTTC. V is TRBV6-5 and J is TRBJ2-7; 7 bases agree with TRBD1. CDR3 length: 13 amino acids. Germline CDR1 reads MNHEY; CDR2 reads SVGAGI. V shed 6 bases and J 3 bases; nucleotides not matched to a gene: 5.

The chain joins TRBV6-5 to TRBJ1-2; no firm D call. V dropped 6 bases and J dropped 3 bases, with 14 bases sitting between them. CDR1 and CDR2 from the germline V gene are MNHEY and SVGAGI. The CDR3 sequence is 14 residues long. The CDR3 nucleotides read TGTGCCAGCAGCCTCCAGGCCACATACTATGGCTACACCTTC. It yields the protein CASSLQATYYGYTF.

The CDR3 sequence: CASSQDKDGRTYNEQFF. The CDR3 coding sequence is TGCGCCAGCAGCCAAGATAAGGACGGGAGAACCTACAATGAGCAGTTCTTC. V is TRBV4-1 and J is TRBJ2-1; weak D call: TRBD2 (6 bases). V was pared by 0 bases and J by 2 bases, with 14 bases between. The V gene's germline CDR1 is MGHRA and CDR2 YSYEKL. The CDR3 covers 17 residues.

This chain uses TRBV5-5 with TRBJ2-7, with 12 bases lining up with TRBD2. Germline CDR1 and CDR2: SGHKS and YYEKEE (reference sequence). The CDR3 runs to 19 residues. The V gene end was trimmed by 0 bases and the J gene end by 6 bases; junction bases not matched to a gene: 16. The CDR3 here is CASSLGRSSGRAAGVEQYF. Here the CDR3 DNA reads TGTGCCAGCAGCTTGGGTCGATCTAGCGGGAGGGCCGCGGGGGTCGAGCAGTACTTC.

The chain is built from TRBV29-1 and TRBJ2-2, with 11 bases aligning to TRBD2. The CDR3 has 15 residues. Looked up from germline, CDR1 is SQVTM and CDR2 is ANQGSEA. Trimming cost V 3 bases and J 7 bases; bases outside gene matches: 7. DNA for the CDR3: TGCAGCGTTGAGACTAGCGGGACCAACCTCGGGGAGCTGTTTTTT. Protein product: CSVETSGTNLGELFF.

The chain recombines TRBV9 with TRBJ2-3, with 7 bases lining up with TRBD2. J gave up 6 bases and V 4 bases, and 17 bases lay outside the gene matches. The CDR3 totals 17 residues. Germline-derived CDR1 and CDR2 are SGDLS and YYNGEE. The DNA of the CDR3 is TGTGCCAGCAGCCCTACTGGGAGGGCCTTGGCTGGCGATACGCAGTATTTT. Its translation: CASSPTGRALAGDTQYF.

This clone has just one count. This sequence joins TRBV7-2 and TRBJ2-7, with a possible D match to TRBD2 (5 bases). V lost 5 bases, J lost 5 bases, and 10 bases lay in between. The CDR3 has 12 residues. CDR1 is SGHTA, CDR2 FQGNSA, per germline. Written as DNA, the CDR3 is TGTGCCAGCAGCCCGGGGTGGGACGAGCAGTACTTC. Translated, it gives CASSPGWDEQYF. Variable domain in full (rest from reference TRBV7-2 and TRBJ2-7): GAGVSQSPSNKVTEKGKDVELRCDPISGHTALYWYRQSLGQGLEFLIYFQGNSAPDKSGLPSDRFSAERTGGSVSTLTIQRTQQEDSAVYLCASSPGWDEQYFGPGTRLTVT.

The V gene is TRBV18, the J gene TRBJ2-3; perhaps TRBD1 as D (5 bases). Germline-derived CDR1 and CDR2 are KGHSH and LQKENI. The CDR3 totals 16 residues. With 2 bases removed from V and 3 bases from J, the gap between germline ends came to 15 bases. CDR3 sequence reads: CASSPSGPKGTDTQYF. In nucleotides, the CDR3 is TGTGCCAGCTCACCATCAGGGCCAAAGGGGACAGATACGCAGTATTTT.

This clone was seen a handful of times. The chain has TRBV2 and TRBJ1-1; D gene uncertain. Trimming removed 5 bases at V and 1 base at J, with 11 bases between. Germline CDR1 and CDR2: SNHLY and FYNNEI. The CDR3 contains 14 residues. In nucleotides, the CDR3 is TGTGCCAGCAGTTACGAGTTTGCGAACACTGAAGCTTTCTTT. This codes for CASSYEFANTEAFF.

The genes are TRBV27 and TRBJ1-1; D possibly corresponds to TRBD1 (5 bases). CDR1 and CDR2 from the germline V gene are MNHEY and SMNVEV (reference sequence). CDR3 size: 15 residues. The germline V and J ends were trimmed by 4 bases and 1 base, with 13 bases remaining between them. CDR3 bases: TGTGCCAGCAGTTCGCGACCCGGACAGAACACTGAAGCTTTCTTT. It translates to CASSSRPGQNTEAFF.

The genes are TRBV27 and TRBJ2-3, with 7 bases that match TRBD2. V shed 3 bases and J 1 base; nucleotides not matched to a gene: 10. Germline CDR1 and CDR2: MNHEY and SMNVEV (reference sequence). CDR3 size: 17 residues. This CDR3 is CASSFRNRLAGTDTQYF. Written as DNA, the CDR3 is TGTGCCAGCAGTTTTCGGAACCGTCTAGCGGGCACAGATACGCAGTATTTT.

The chain uses TRBV2 and TRBJ1-2, with 10 nucleotides matching TRBD1. The CDR3 consists of 15 residues. V shed 6 bases and J 0 bases; nucleotides not matched to a gene: 4. Germline lookup yields CDR1 SNHLY and CDR2 FYNNEI. In DNA form, the CDR3 reads TGTGCCAGCAGCTGGGGGACAGGGGCTAACTATGGCTACACCTTC. It yields the protein CASSWGTGANYGYTF.

This clone was seen a few times. V and J are TRBV19 and TRBJ2-1, with a weak D call TRBD1 (5 bases). Per the germline V gene, CDR1 is LNHDA and CDR2 is SQIVND (reference sequence). The CDR3 sequence is 15 residues long. The ends were cut back, 3 bases at V and 4 bases at J, with 13 bases in the middle. CDR3 protein: CASSISMGPYNEQFF. In DNA, the CDR3 is TGTGCCAGTAGTATTTCTATGGGGCCTTACAATGAGCAGTTCTTC.

This chain joins TRBV5-4 and TRBJ2-3; D might be TRBD2 (5 bases). The V and J ends lost 4 bases and 0 bases respectively, with 12 bases between them. The CDR3 has 15 amino acids. Germline values: CDR1 SGHNT, CDR2 YYREEE (reference sequence). The CDR3 DNA follows: TGTGCCAGCAGCGCTCGGGAAGCTAGCACAGATACGCAGTATTTT. This encodes CASSAREASTDTQYF. The full variable domain, its missing parts supplied by reference TRBV5-4 and TRBJ2-3, is ETGVTQSPTHLIKTRGQQVTLRCSSQSGHNTVSWYQQALGQGPQFIFQYYREEENGRGNFPPRFSGLQFPNYSSELNVNALELDDSALYLCASSAREASTDTQYFGPGTRLTVL.

J is TRBJ1-3 and V is TRBV7-8; a weak D match, TRBD1 (6 bases). The germline V gene encodes CDR1 SGHVS and CDR2 FQNEAQ. V was trimmed by 1 base and J by 0 bases, leaving 7 bases between them. This CDR3 has 15 residues. CDR3 coding DNA: TGTGCCAGCAGCTTAGAGACAGGCTCTGGAAACACCATATATTTT. Translating gives CASSLETGSGNTIYF.

V is TRBV5-1 and J is TRBJ1-1; tentatively, D is TRBD1 (5 bases). Germline V lookup: CDR1 SGHRS, CDR2 YFSETQ. The V end lost 0 bases, the J end lost 11 bases, and 8 bases lay between the germline ends. This CDR3 has 11 amino acids. The CDR3: CASSLAGEAFF. In nucleotides, the CDR3 is TGCGCCAGCAGCTTGGCGGGGGAGGCTTTCTTT. The complete variable domain, with remaining parts taken from reference TRBV5-1 and TRBJ1-1, reads KAGVTQTPRYLIKTRGQQVTLSCSPISGHRSVSWYQQTPGQGLQFLFEYFSETQRNKGNFPGRFSGRQFSNSRSEMNVSTLELGDSALYLCASSLAGEAFFGQGTRLTVV.

This rearrangement joins TRBV7-3 to TRBJ2-1; 9 positions match TRBD2. The V gene end was trimmed by 2 bases and the J gene end by 9 bases; junction bases not matched to a gene: 11. The CDR3 sequence is 16 residues long. Looked up from germline, CDR1 is SGHTA and CDR2 is FQGTGA. The CDR3 DNA is TGTGCCAGCAGCTTACATGCGGGGGGGCCGCAAGCTGAGCAGTTCTTC. It codes for CASSLHAGGPQAEQFF.